One sample yielded the 28 T cell receptor beta chains listed below, sequenced in a study of T-cell reconstitution after alpha-beta-depleted transplantation in children. For TCRbeta, the library was prepared with unique molecular identifiers. MiXCR was run by TCRdb on the PCR reads, yielding one entry per CDR3 protein. The sample lists over 90,000 distinct CDR3 sequences, approximately 6% seen once, with about 6% in the top ten. The sequenced sample was PBMCs, mostly from graft donor cells, obtained 60 days after TCRalphabeta/CD19-depleted stem cell transplant. Receptors were obtained from a female patient between 2 and 15 years old who had a stem cell transplant for Fanconi anemia, so the T cells may come from the graft donor.

This clonotype was detected many times. This chain links TRBV25-1 with TRBJ2-7, with D unresolved. Germline CDR1 and CDR2: MGHDK and SYGVNS. The V and J ends lost 3 bases and 3 bases respectively, with 6 bases between them. The CDR3 runs 12 residues. The CDR3 DNA sequence: TGTGCCAGCAGTGAGATGTTCTACGAGCAGTACTTC. Protein product: CASSEMFYEQYF.

This clonotype was recorded at least ten times. This chain joins TRBV29-1 and TRBJ2-3, with D hard to call. The V end was cut by 6 bases, the J end by 5 bases, with 18 bases between. The germline V gene encodes CDR1 SQVTM and CDR2 ANQGSEA. The CDR3 spans 14 residues. The CDR3 loop reads CSVRRSQSLDTQYF. CDR3 nucleotide sequence: TGCAGCGTCCGACGATCCCAGTCTTTAGATACGCAGTATTTT.

This clonotype came up many times. The J gene is TRBJ2-7, the V gene TRBV29-1; possibly TRBD2 for D (6 bases). The CDR3 has 12 residues. Germline V gives CDR1 SQVTM, CDR2 ANQGSEA. Between the trimmed V and J ends, which lost 0 bases and 5 bases, there was a span of 8 bases. CDR3: CSVEDWGDEQYF. The CDR3 DNA reads as TGCAGCGTTGAAGATTGGGGGGACGAGCAGTACTTC.

This chain connects TRBV7-3 to TRBJ1-1; weak D call: TRBD1 (5 bases). Trimming stripped 5 bases from V and 6 bases from J, with 22 bases between. CDR3 length: 16 residues. Germline V gives CDR1 SGHTA, CDR2 FQGTGA. The CDR3 nucleotides read TGTGCCAGCAGCCCACCTCTCGGGGGGAAAGGGTCTGAAGCTTTCTTT. It translates to CASSPPLGGKGSEAFF.

Note on this clonotype: Possible read error: a much larger clone is one base away. The chain has TRBV3-1 and TRBJ2-1; D is uncertain. V lost 2 bases and J 4 bases, leaving 6 bases between the germline ends. The length of the CDR3 is 13 residues. Germline V gives CDR1 LGHDT, CDR2 YNNKEL (reference sequence). The CDR3 region is CASSQIGYNEQFF. The CDR3, as DNA: TGTGCCAGCAGCCAAATTGGGTACAATGAGCAGTTCTTC.

In its sample, this clonotype was seen many times. V is TRBV12-3 or TRBV12-4 and J is TRBJ2-6; D may be TRBD1 (5 bases). This CDR3 is 17 amino acids long. V dropped 3 bases and J dropped 2 bases, with 14 bases sitting between them. The DNA of the CDR3 is TGTGCCAGCAGTTTCTCTAGGGGAACTCCTGGGGCCAACGTCCTGACTTTC. Amino acids: CASSFSRGTPGANVLTF.

This clonotype was detected many times. The chain combines TRBV20-1 with TRBJ2-7; no definite D call. CDR3 length: 12 amino acids. Germline-derived CDR1 and CDR2 are DFQATT and SNEGSKA (reference sequence). V lost 2 bases to trimming and J lost 4 bases, with 9 bases between them. The CDR3 DNA reads TGCAGTGCTAGATCAATGGAGTACGAGCAGTACTTC. Translation gives CSARSMEYEQYF.

This clonotype was counted many times. This chain connects TRBV2 to TRBJ1-2; D might be TRBD1 (5 bases). Germline V lookup: CDR1 SNHLY, CDR2 FYNNEI. The CDR3 sequence is 16 residues long. With 5 bases removed from V and 2 bases from J, the gap between germline ends came to 18 bases. DNA of the CDR3: TGTGCCAGCAGTTGGGGCCAGGGAAGAGGGAACTATGGCTACACCTTC. The encoded protein is CASSWGQGRGNYGYTF.

This clonotype has a handful of counts. The chain combines TRBV12-3 or TRBV12-4 with TRBJ1-6; D is ambiguous. V was cut by 7 bases and J by 8 bases, with 18 bases left in between. The CDR3 sequence is 15 residues long. CDR3 nucleotides: TGTGCCAGCAAAACGGGCTCCGCGGCGGATTCACCCCTCCACTTT. Protein: CASKTGSAADSPLHF.

The chain uses TRBV29-1 and TRBJ2-7; no clear D gene. This CDR3 region has 12 residues. V lost 4 bases to trimming and J lost 2 bases, with 9 bases between them. The germline CDR1 and CDR2 sequences are SQVTM and ANQGSEA. The CDR3 nucleotides read TGCAGCGTTGGGAAAGGCCCCTACGAGCAGTACTTC. Its translation: CSVGKGPYEQYF.

The genes are TRBV20-1 and TRBJ2-7; D is possibly TRBD2 (5 bases). CDR1 and CDR2 (germline): DFQATT, SNEGSKA (reference sequence). V shed 0 bases and J shed 5 bases, with 17 bases lying between them. The CDR3 contains 15 residues. The CDR3 region is CSARDIGPGIDEQYF. In nucleotides, the CDR3 is TGCAGTGCTAGAGATATAGGCCCGGGGATCGACGAGCAGTACTTC.

This chain joins TRBV7-2 and TRBJ2-3; a possible D gene is TRBD2 (5 bases). V was trimmed by 7 bases and J by 5 bases, leaving 16 bases between them. The CDR3 runs to 14 residues. CDR1 is SGHTA, CDR2 FQGNSA, per germline. CDR3 sequence reads: CASTRASGEDTQYF. The CDR3 nucleotides are TGTGCCAGCACCCGTGCGTCCGGGGAAGATACGCAGTATTTT.

This clonotype was recorded a few times. V and J are TRBV20-1 and TRBJ2-5, with D possibly being TRBD1 (5 bases). The CDR3 sequence is 10 residues long. With 8 bases removed from V and 5 bases from J, the gap between germline ends came to 9 bases. Germline assignment: CDR1 DFQATT and CDR2 SNEGSKA (reference sequence). The CDR3 is CSLGPETQYF. CDR3 nucleotides: TGCAGTCTGGGGCCCGAGACCCAGTACTTC.

This clonotype came up many times. The genes are TRBV2 and TRBJ2-5; tentatively, D is TRBD1 (5 bases). The CDR3 extends over 13 amino acids. Germline CDR1 reads SNHLY; CDR2 reads FYNNEI. Trimming took 6 bases from V and 2 from J, leaving 10 bases between them. CDR3 bases: TGTGCCAGCAGAGCCAGGGTTCAAGAGACCCAGTACTTC. Translation: CASRARVQETQYF. The variable domain in full, completed from reference TRBV2 and TRBJ2-5, reads EPEVTQTPSHQVTQMGQEVILRCVPISNHLYFYWYRQILGQKVEFLVSFYNNEISEKSEIFDDQFSVERPDGSNFTLKIRSTKLEDSAMYFCASRARVQETQYFGPGTRLLVL.

The rearrangement links TRBV5-1 to TRBJ2-3; 7 bases agree with TRBD2. Germline CDR1 and CDR2: SGHRS and YFSETQ. The CDR3 length is 19 residues. The V gene end was trimmed by 2 bases and the J gene end by 0 bases; junction bases not matched to a gene: 15. DNA of the CDR3: TGCGCCAGCAGCTTCGGACTCCAAGCGGGGTTGCCTAGCACAGATACGCAGTATTTT. As protein: CASSFGLQAGLPSTDTQYF.

This chain joins TRBV27 and TRBJ1-2; D is possibly TRBD1 (5 bases). CDR3 length: 14 residues. Germline CDR1 MNHEY, CDR2 SMNVEV (reference sequence). V lost 3 bases to trimming and J lost 4 bases, with 12 bases between them. The CDR3 sequence is CASSFVGLGYGYTF. CDR3 nucleotide sequence: TGTGCCAGCAGTTTCGTGGGACTGGGCTATGGCTACACCTTC.

This clonotype was seen more than once but under ten times. This chain links TRBV14 with TRBJ2-1, with D hard to call. With 2 bases removed from V and 6 bases from J, the gap between germline ends came to 17 bases. The CDR3 is 16 amino acids. CDR1 SGHDN and CDR2 FVKESK come from the germline V gene. CDR3 DNA: TGTGCCAGCAGCCAACTTCCTGCGTCCTTCGGCAATGAGCAGTTCTTC. This codes for CASSQLPASFGNEQFF.

This clonotype has a count of ten or more. This rearrangement joins TRBV5-5 to TRBJ2-5; possibly TRBD2 for D (6 bases). CDR3 length: 14 amino acids. The V gene lost 1 base and the J gene lost 5 bases, with 12 bases spanning the gap. Germline V gene sequence: CDR1 SGHKS, CDR2 YYEKEE (reference sequence). This CDR3 reads CASSLSGAEETQYF. The CDR3 nucleotides read TGTGCCAGCAGCTTGTCGGGAGCGGAGGAGACCCAGTACTTC.

The CDR3 here is CASTDRVGAYNSPLHF. The CDR3 nucleotides are TGTGCCAGCACAGACCGGGTGGGAGCCTATAATTCACCCCTCCACTTT. The chain recombines TRBV18 with TRBJ1-6, with D unresolved. CDR1 is KGHSH, CDR2 LQKENI, per germline. Trimming removed 8 bases from V and 2 bases from J, with 16 bases in between. This CDR3 is built from 16 residues.

This clonotype has at least ten counts. The V call is TRBV4-2, the J call TRBJ2-7, with D perhaps matching TRBD2 (5 bases). V dropped 1 base and J dropped 3 bases, with 7 bases sitting between them. The CDR3 length is 13 residues. The germline V gene encodes CDR1 LGHNA and CDR2 YNFKEQ. The CDR3 spells CASSQADFYEQYF. The CDR3 region has the DNA TGTGCCAGCAGCCAAGCGGACTTCTACGAGCAGTACTTC.

V usage is TRBV5-1 and J usage is TRBJ2-3, with 12 bases that match TRBD2. The CDR3 sequence is 16 residues long. Unmatched junction bases numbered 9, after V lost 5 bases and J lost 5 bases. CDR1 is SGHRS and CDR2 is YFSETQ in the germline V gene. CDR3 sequence reads: CASSWTSGTRVDTQYF. CDR3 nucleotide sequence: TGCGCCAGCAGTTGGACTAGCGGGACTAGGGTAGATACGCAGTATTTT.

This clonotype was picked up a small number of times. The chain is built from TRBV7-2 and TRBJ2-5; 10 nucleotides match TRBD2. This CDR3 is 17 amino acids long. The germline V gene has CDR1 SGHTA and CDR2 FQGNSA. With V trimmed by 3 bases and J by 5 bases, 12 bases remained unmatched. CDR3 residues: CASSFLERGGRGETQYF. In DNA form, the CDR3 reads TGTGCCAGCAGCTTTCTGGAGCGGGGGGGCCGCGGGGAGACCCAGTACTTC. Full variable domain (outside the CDR3, taken from reference TRBV7-2 and TRBJ2-5): GAGVSQSPSNKVTEKGKDVELRCDPISGHTALYWYRQSLGQGLEFLIYFQGNSAPDKSGLPSDRFSAERTGGSVSTLTIQRTQQEDSAVYLCASSFLERGGRGETQYFGPGTRLLVL.

The sample holds many counts of this clonotype. V gene TRBV6-1 combines with J gene TRBJ1-1; a weak D match, TRBD1 (6 bases). Trimming removed 5 bases at V and 3 bases at J, with 13 bases between. Germline values: CDR1 MNHNS, CDR2 SASEGT. The CDR3 loop spans 14 amino acids. The CDR3 loop is CASSRGQPHTEAFF. In nucleotides, the CDR3 is TGTGCCAGCAGTCGCGGACAGCCTCACACTGAAGCTTTCTTT.

This clonotype appeared many times. The V gene is TRBV20-1, the J gene TRBJ1-1; D is ambiguous. Germline assignment: CDR1 DFQATT and CDR2 SNEGSKA (reference sequence). The CDR3 is 17 amino acids. The V and J ends lost 0 bases and 1 base respectively, with 18 bases between them. The CDR3 spells CSARDLMVWDPNTEAFF. CDR3 DNA sequence: TGCAGTGCTAGAGATCTAATGGTATGGGATCCGAACACTGAAGCTTTCTTT.

In this sample, this clonotype turned up many times. The chain combines TRBV28 with TRBJ2-1; 9 bases agree with TRBD2. The CDR3 totals 18 residues. From germline, CDR1 is MDHEN and CDR2 SYDVKM. With 2 bases clipped from V and 9 bases from J, the junction kept 17 bases outside the gene matches. For the CDR3, the DNA is TGTGCCAGCAGTTTACGGGCCGGGGCGGGAGGGCCTCATGGTGAGCAGTTCTTC. As protein: CASSLRAGAGGPHGEQFF.

This clonotype was counted many times. CDR3 loop: CASLRPYNEQFF. The CDR3 nucleotides read TGTGCCAGTCTTCGCCCTTACAATGAGCAGTTCTTC. This chain connects TRBV2 to TRBJ2-1; D is uncertain. The CDR3 contains 12 residues. Trimming shortened V by 9 bases and J by 4 bases, and 10 bases separated the two germline ends. The germline gives CDR1 SNHLY, CDR2 FYNNEI. The entire variable domain, with the rest obtained from reference TRBV2 and TRBJ2-1, is as follows: EPEVTQTPSHQVTQMGQEVILRCVPISNHLYFYWYRQILGQKVEFLVSFYNNEISEKSEIFDDQFSVERPDGSNFTLKIRSTKLEDSAMYFCASLRPYNEQFFGPGTRLTVL.

This clonotype was detected ten times or more. The chain carries TRBV5-1 and TRBJ2-1, with a tentative D call TRBD2 (6 bases). The CDR3 extends over 14 amino acids. The germline CDR1 and CDR2 sequences are SGHRS and YFSETQ. Trimming pared 0 bases from V and 4 bases from J, leaving 8 bases between. The DNA for the CDR3 is TGCGCCAGCAGCTTGGGGGACTCGTACAATGAGCAGTTCTTC. Encoded protein: CASSLGDSYNEQFF.

In this sample, this clonotype turned up many times. The chain has TRBV7-8 and TRBJ2-4; 7 nucleotides match TRBD2. CDR3 length equals 15 residues. From germline, CDR1 is SGHVS and CDR2 FQNEAQ. V dropped 5 bases and J dropped 5; count of bases not matched to a gene: 9. CDR3: CASSRSGIRQNIQYF. DNA for the CDR3: TGTGCCAGCAGCAGGAGCGGGATACGGCAAAACATTCAGTACTTC.